A selection of T cell receptor beta chains follows, all from one sample in a study of T-cell reconstitution after alpha-beta-depleted transplantation in children. TCRdb itself ran the PCR reads through MiXCR, one entry per CDR3 protein. The table shows a few hundred thousand distinct CDR3 sequences, with 25% occurring only once. The specimen comprised PBMCs, sampled before TCRalphabeta/CD19-depleted stem cell transplant. The receptors were sampled from a girl under 10 years old with Fanconi anemia, due to receive a stem cell transplant. Each CDR3 is given with its conserved first and last residue. A D gene is named only where the DNA matches it firmly. For some rows the clone size is stated as once, few or many, or as a class when expanded; others skip it.

CDR3 protein: CASSLSLGGTGSYNEQFF; CDR3 DNA: TGTGCCAGCAGTTTATCCTTGGGCGGGACAGGGTCTTACAATGAGCAGTTCTTC; D gene: TRBD1; clone size: many; V gene: TRBV12-3/TRBV12-4; J gene: TRBJ2-1
CDR3 protein: CASSLSAGPYNTEAFF; CDR3 DNA: TGTGCCAGCAGTTTATCAGCAGGGCCTTACAACACTGAAGCTTTCTTT; D gene: NA; clone size: NA; V gene: TRBV28; J gene: TRBJ1-1
CDR3 protein: CASSVVLAGGTDTQYF; CDR3 DNA: TGTGCCAGCAGCGTCGTACTAGCGGGAGGCACAGATACGCAGTATTTT; D gene: TRBD2; clone size: few; V gene: TRBV9; J gene: TRBJ2-3
CDR3 protein: CSARLPNSYEQYF; CDR3 DNA: TGCAGTGCTAGACTACCGAATTCCTACGAGCAGTACTTC; D gene: NA; clone size: NA; V gene: TRBV20-1; J gene: TRBJ2-7
CDR3 protein: CSAPRTGSFYEQYF; CDR3 DNA: TGCAGTGCCCCCCGGACAGGGAGCTTCTACGAGCAGTACTTC; D gene: TRBD1; clone size: NA; V gene: TRBV20-1; J gene: TRBJ2-7
CDR3 protein: CSVEGDSYEQYF; CDR3 DNA: TGCAGCGTTGAAGGAGACAGTTACGAGCAGTACTTC; D gene: NA; clone size: many; V gene: TRBV29-1; J gene: TRBJ2-7
CDR3 protein: CSAPGRLGTKNIQYF; CDR3 DNA: TGCAGTGCTCCCGGCCGTCTGGGGACCAAAAACATTCAGTACTTC; D gene: NA; clone size: once; V gene: TRBV20-1; J gene: TRBJ2-4
CDR3 protein: CASSKAMDSGANVLTF; CDR3 DNA: TGTGCCAGCAGCAAAGCGATGGACTCTGGGGCCAACGTCCTGACTTTC; D gene: NA; clone size: NA; V gene: TRBV21-1; J gene: TRBJ2-6
CDR3 protein: CASSLAREVNEQYF; CDR3 DNA: TGTGCCAGCAGCTTAGCCAGGGAGGTTAACGAGCAGTACTTC; D gene: NA; clone size: many; V gene: TRBV7-9; J gene: TRBJ2-7
CDR3 protein: CASSLTGVTDTQYF; CDR3 DNA: TGTGCCAGCAGTTTAACAGGGGTCACAGATACGCAGTATTTT; D gene: TRBD1; clone size: few; V gene: TRBV28; J gene: TRBJ2-3
CDR3 protein: CASSRGTSVNNEQFF; CDR3 DNA: TGTGCCAGCAGCCGCGGGACTAGCGTTAACAATGAGCAGTTCTTC; D gene: TRBD2; clone size: NA; V gene: TRBV7-3; J gene: TRBJ2-1
CDR3 protein: CASSFVGQGPTGQYF; CDR3 DNA: TGTGCCAGCAGTTTCGTGGGACAGGGACCTACGGGGCAGTACTTC; D gene: TRBD1; clone size: many; V gene: TRBV12-3/TRBV12-4; J gene: TRBJ2-7